The source of this TCR beta chain is a study of blood T cell repertoires in COVID-19. Overall study: T cells, B-cell-depleted T cells, or PBMCs provided the cDNA or gDNA that served as material.

Germline trimming cut 5 bases from V and 5 bases from J; bases unmatched to any gene: 2. Germline-derived CDR1 and CDR2 are LNHDA and SQIVND (reference sequence). The CDR3 has 14 amino acids. Original methodology: Estimates of nucleated cell counts were drawn from the amplification of reference gene primers. TCRdb's table, derived via immunoSEQ multiplex PCR, lists solely in-frame clones and lacks some. V and J calls plus clone size are reproduced from that table; the DNA served to infer D and trimming. This table has about 440,000 clones, about 87% appearing once. Those enrolled in Seattle joined during active infection and were followed longitudinally afterward.

Sequencing was performed on peripheral blood. This TCR was sampled from a woman in her fifties or sixties with COVID-19, enrolled during active disease. V and J are TRBV19 and TRBJ1-6; 8 bases align to TRBD1. The CDR3 nucleotides are TGTGCCAGTAGTCAGGACAGGGATAATTCACCCCTCCACTTT. This gives the protein CASSQDRDNSPLHF.